Below are 27 T cell receptor beta chains sequenced from a single sample in a study of blood T cell repertoires in COVID-19. Profiled with immunoSEQ multiplex PCR; TCRdb holds only in-frame clones, not every one. The table records hundreds of thousands of clones, 86% of them present only once. Sequencing was performed on peripheral blood. These receptors all come from a woman in her twenties or thirties with active or convalescent COVID-19.

The CDR3 bases are TGTGCCAGTACCCAGCGCGGGCTAGCGGGGGGAAACCAAGAGACCCAGTACTTC. Encoded protein: CASTQRGLAGGNQETQYF. The chain has TRBV19 and TRBJ2-5; 11 nucleotides line up with TRBD2. Germline CDR1 LNHDA, CDR2 SQIVND (reference sequence). After removal of 7 bases from V and 0 bases from J, the junction contained 13 bases not matched to a gene. There are 18 residues in the CDR3.

V usage is TRBV30 and J usage is TRBJ1-1; possible D gene TRBD1, 6 bases. Germline loops: CDR1 GTSNPN, CDR2 SVGIG (reference sequence). The CDR3 runs to 12 residues. CDR3 coding DNA: TGTGCTTACAGGGCCATGAACACTGAAGCTTTCTTT. As protein: CAYRAMNTEAFF. Supplemented by reference TRBV30 and TRBJ1-1, the full variable domain reads SQTIHQWPATLVQPVGSPLSLECTVEGTSNPNLYWYRQAAGRGLQLLFYSVGIGQISSEVPQNLSASRPQDRQFILSSKKLLLSDSGFYLCAYRAMNTEAFFGQGTRLTVV.

The sample holds many counts of this clone. Different DNA sequences within this sample yield the same CDR3. The V and J genes are TRBV5-1 and TRBJ1-6; no clear D. The CDR3 has 14 amino acids. Between the trimmed V and J ends, which lost 0 bases and 6 bases, there was a span of 7 bases. The germline V gene encodes CDR1 SGHRS and CDR2 YFSETQ. CDR3 sequence reads: CASSLDGGNSPLHF. CDR3 nucleotides: TGCGCCAGCAGCTTGGACGGCGGTAATTCACCCCTCCACTTT.

This sequence joins TRBV3-1 (or the pseudogene TRBV3-2) and TRBJ1-2; D remains ambiguous. V dropped 0 bases and J dropped 2 bases, with 10 bases sitting between them. Germline lookup yields CDR1 LGHDT and CDR2 YNNKEL (reference sequence). This CDR3 spans 15 amino acids. Here the CDR3 DNA reads TGTGCCAGCAGCCAAGAAGTGGGCAGCAACTATGGCTACACCTTC. Encoded protein: CASSQEVGSNYGYTF.

V is TRBV28 and J is TRBJ2-3; tentatively, D is TRBD1 (6 bases). V was clipped by 6 bases and J by 6 bases, with 19 bases between them. The CDR3 runs to 15 residues. Looked up from germline, CDR1 is MDHEN and CDR2 is SYDVKM. In DNA, the CDR3 is TGTGCCAGCAGCCGCGTTACAGGGTCCGGTGATACGCAGTATTTT. It codes for CASSRVTGSGDTQYF.

The CDR3 DNA sequence: TGTGCCAGCAGCCAGGGGGGTTTCGCGGAGACCCAGTACTTC. This sequence encodes CASSQGGFAETQYF. The rearrangement uses TRBV5-8 and TRBJ2-5; TRBD1 might be the D (7 bases). V lost 4 bases and J lost 5, with 15 bases in between. The CDR3 sequence is 14 residues long. Germline V CDR1 and CDR2: SGHTS, YDEGEE.

The genes are TRBV24-1 and TRBJ1-5, with a possible D match to TRBD1 (6 bases). CDR3 length: 14 amino acids. Germline V gives CDR1 KGHDR, CDR2 SFDVKD. V gave up 3 bases and J gave up 4 bases, with 9 bases separating them. The CDR3 DNA follows: TGTGCCACCAGTGATCAGGGGATTAATCAGCCCCAGCATTTT. Translated: CATSDQGINQPQHF.

The rearrangement links TRBV5-6 to TRBJ1-6; TRBD1 might be the D (5 bases). The germline V and J ends were trimmed by 3 bases and 13 bases, with 17 bases remaining between them. The CDR3 covers 14 residues. Germline values: CDR1 SGHDT, CDR2 YYEEEE. DNA of the CDR3: TGTGCCAGCAGCTGGGGGGGAGTAGGTGGGCCCCTCCACTTT. Protein product: CASSWGGVGGPLHF.

This clone was detected only once. The rearrangement links TRBV12-3 or TRBV12-4 to TRBJ1-1, with D tentatively TRBD1 (5 bases). Trimming shortened V by 6 bases and J by 6 bases, and 11 bases separated the two germline ends. The CDR3 has 12 residues. This CDR3 reads CASSYGQAEAFF. The CDR3 DNA reads as TGTGCCAGCAGCTACGGACAAGCTGAAGCTTTCTTT.

V gene TRBV11-2 combines with J gene TRBJ1-1; D not resolved. The length of the CDR3 is 14 residues. Germline V lookup: CDR1 SGHAT, CDR2 FQNNGV. V was clipped by 4 bases and J by 0 bases, with 9 bases between them. CDR3 amino acids: CASSSPGMNTEAFF. In DNA form, the CDR3 reads TGTGCCAGCAGCTCCCCGGGGATGAACACTGAAGCTTTCTTT.

The CDR3, as DNA: TGTGCCAGCAGCTTACAGGACTATCCCTACGAGCAGTACTTC. Amino acid sequence: CASSLQDYPYEQYF. The chain couples TRBV5-4 to TRBJ2-7; D is perhaps TRBD2 (6 bases). The germline V and J ends were trimmed by 2 bases and 2 bases, with 11 bases remaining between them. Germline V gene lookup returns CDR1 SGHNT and CDR2 YYREEE (reference sequence). This CDR3 is 14 amino acids long.

This rearrangement joins TRBV11-2 to TRBJ2-2, with 7 bases lining up with TRBD1. CDR1 is SGHAT, CDR2 FQNNGV, per germline. The ends lost 0 bases at V and 14 bases at J; junction bases unmatched: 6. This CDR3 spans 13 amino acids. The CDR3 is CASSLERRGRLFF. CDR3 in DNA: TGTGCCAGCAGCTTAGAGCGAAGGGGGCGACTGTTTTTT.

This chain joins TRBV7-9 and TRBJ1-5; no clear D. Per germline, CDR1 SEHNR and CDR2 FQNEAQ (reference sequence). Trimming stripped 3 bases from V and 11 bases from J, with 11 bases between. CDR3 length: 12 amino acids. The CDR3 nucleotides read TGTGCCAGCAGCTTCCCAGGAGGAGCCCAGCATTTT. This encodes CASSFPGGAQHF.

The J gene is TRBJ1-3, the V gene TRBV9; 8 nucleotides line up with TRBD1. Germline V gene data show CDR1 as SGDLS and CDR2 as YYNGEE. This CDR3 region has 14 residues. V shed 4 bases and J 4 bases; nucleotides not matched to a gene: 4. CDR3 DNA: TGTGCCAGCAGCCTGGACAGGGCAGGAAACACCATATATTTT. As protein: CASSLDRAGNTIYF.

The rearrangement joins TRBV18 to TRBJ1-2; D uncertain. The CDR3 contains 15 residues. CDR1 KGHSH and CDR2 LQKENI come from the germline V gene. Trimming left V 3 bases short and J 4 bases short, with 15 bases between. This CDR3 reads CASSPPGRDIYGYTF. CDR3 bases: TGTGCCAGCTCACCTCCAGGACGGGATATCTATGGCTACACCTTC.

J is TRBJ2-1 and V is TRBV5-1; no clear D. The CDR3 loop spans 14 amino acids. V gave up 0 bases and J gave up 3 bases, with 7 bases separating them. From germline, CDR1 is SGHRS and CDR2 YFSETQ. CDR3 bases: TGCGCCAGCAGCTTGGTTACCAGCTACAATGAGCAGTTCTTC. Its translation is CASSLVTSYNEQFF.

The chain has TRBV6-4 and TRBJ2-5; 11 nucleotides align to TRBD2. V dropped 6 bases and J dropped 5; count of bases not matched to a gene: 8. Per the germline V gene, CDR1 is MRHNA and CDR2 is SNTAGT. CDR3 size: 15 residues. CDR3 amino acids: CASSLTSGSGETQYF. The CDR3 nucleotides read TGTGCCAGCAGCCTTACTAGCGGGAGCGGTGAGACCCAGTACTTC.

This chain connects TRBV15 to TRBJ1-4; the D gene is possibly TRBD1 (5 bases). With 3 bases removed from V and 7 bases from J, the gap between germline ends came to 12 bases. Germline CDR1 reads LNHNV; CDR2 reads YYDKDF (reference sequence). CDR3 length equals 14 residues. The DNA for the CDR3 is TGTGCCACCAGCAGGGGGGGGGAACTTGAAAAACTGTTTTTT. This codes for CATSRGGELEKLFF.

The chain links TRBV29-1 to TRBJ2-7; D remains unclear. CDR3 size: 10 residues. Between the trimmed V and J ends, which lost 5 bases and 3 bases, there was a span of 5 bases. Germline CDR1 reads SQVTM; CDR2 reads ANQGSEA. CDR3 sequence: CSVLGYEQYF. The CDR3 DNA is TGCAGCGTTCTAGGCTACGAGCAGTACTTC.

The chain combines TRBV27 with TRBJ2-1, with 12 bases fitting TRBD2. The CDR3 contains 17 residues. V was clipped by 5 bases and J by 8 bases; unmatched bases: 13. CDR1 is MNHEY, CDR2 SMNVEV, per germline (reference sequence). As DNA, the CDR3 is TGTGCCAGCAGTCTGACTAGCGGGAGTTTAATTTGGGATGAGCAGTTCTTC. This codes for CASSLTSGSLIWDEQFF.

This chain joins TRBV6-1 and TRBJ1-1, with TRBD1 matching 9 bases. Trimming took 7 bases from V and 6 from J; bases not matched to a gene: 9. CDR3 size: 14 residues. The germline V gene encodes CDR1 MNHNS and CDR2 SASEGT. The CDR3 sequence is CASNRDRERAEAFF. The DNA of the CDR3 is TGTGCCAGCAATCGGGACAGGGAGCGAGCTGAAGCTTTCTTT.

V gene TRBV19 combines with J gene TRBJ1-1; D gene uncertain. The germline V gene has CDR1 LNHDA and CDR2 SQIVND (reference sequence). This CDR3 comprises 14 residues. The V gene lost 3 bases and the J gene lost 1 base, with 9 bases spanning the gap. The CDR3 DNA sequence: TGTGCCAGTAGTATCACAGACACGAACACTGAAGCTTTCTTT. The encoded protein is CASSITDTNTEAFF.

This chain uses TRBV27 with TRBJ2-7, with 8 bases lining up with TRBD2. J lost 6 bases, V lost 5 bases, and 3 bases had no gene match. Per the germline V gene, CDR1 is MNHEY and CDR2 is SMNVEV (reference sequence). The CDR3 contains 12 residues. DNA for the CDR3: TGTGCCAGCAGTATCAGCGGGGGCGAGCAGTACTTC. Residues: CASSISGGEQYF.

Here the CDR3 reads CASSVASGRTYEQYF. The CDR3 DNA reads TGTGCCAGCAGCGTAGCCAGCGGGAGAACCTACGAGCAGTACTTC. This sequence joins TRBV9 and TRBJ2-7; 8 bases line up with TRBD2. Germline V gene data show CDR1 as SGDLS and CDR2 as YYNGEE. Trimming cost V 0 bases and J 2 bases; bases outside gene matches: 4. CDR3 size: 15 residues.

V is TRBV21-1 and J is TRBJ1-2; the listed D gene, TRBD1, was not tested against the DNA. TRBV21-1 has pseudogene status. This CDR3 comprises 13 residues. Here the CDR3 reads CASSAKTVWGYTF. The CDR3 DNA follows: TGTGCCAGCAGCGCCAAGACAGTTTGGGGCTACACCTTC.

The V gene is TRBV21-1, the J gene TRBJ1-2; the listed D gene, TRBD1, was not tested against the DNA. TRBV21-1 is listed as a pseudogene. CDR3 length: 16 residues. CDR3 loop: CASSEGQPHTNYGYTF. The CDR3 DNA is TGTGCCAGCAGCGAGGGACAGCCACATACTAACTATGGCTACACCTTC.

CDR3: CASSLGLAGKIGELFF. DNA for the CDR3: TGTGCCAGTAGTCTCGGACTAGCGGGGAAGATCGGGGAGCTGTTTTTT. V is TRBV19 and J is TRBJ2-2; TRBD2 aligns across 12 bases. J gave up 7 bases and V 5 bases, and 8 bases lay outside the gene matches. The germline gives CDR1 LNHDA, CDR2 SQIVND (reference sequence). The CDR3 totals 16 residues.